A selection of T cell receptor beta chains follows, all from one sample in a study of T-cell memory formation after mild COVID-19. One entry per CDR3 protein, called by TCRdb with MiXCR from the 5' RACE reads. The sample shows around 370,000 distinct CDR3 sequences, 20% to 25% of them seen only once. The sample was PBMCs or a T cell subset sorted from them (not recorded which). All receptors come from an adult woman who had mild COVID-19 (a few samples of this study predate the infection). Cell type and time point are not known. The CDR3 runs from the conserved cysteine through the conserved F or W. A D gene is named only where the DNA matches it firmly. The size field is filled for only some rows; it gives once, few, many or a size class.

clone_size d_call j_call v_call cdr3_aa cdr3_nt
. . TRBJ1-3 TRBV5-4 CASSMAAAGNTIYF TGTGCCAGCAGTATGGCGGCGGCTGGAAACACCATATATTTT
. TRBD2 TRBJ2-7 TRBV9 CASSARGANPYEQYF TGTGCCAGCAGCGCGCGGGGGGCCAACCCCTACGAGCAGTACTTC
few . TRBJ1-1 TRBV28 CASSPPMGFGTEAFF TGTGCCAGCAGCCCCCCTATGGGCTTTGGAACTGAAGCTTTCTTT
few . TRBJ2-1 TRBV11-3 CASSPAGELTYNEQFF TGTGCCAGCAGTCCCGCAGGAGAGCTTACCTACAATGAGCAGTTCTTC
. TRBD1 TRBJ2-5 TRBV12-3/TRBV12-4 CASTGQGVGETQYF TGTGCCAGCACTGGACAGGGGGTGGGAGAGACCCAGTACTTC
. . TRBJ2-3 TRBV29-1 CSVETRATDTQYF TGCAGCGTTGAAACCAGGGCCACAGATACGCAGTATTTT
many . TRBJ2-1 TRBV5-1 CASSYLSVDNNEQFF TGCGCCAGCAGCTACTTATCGGTTGATAACAATGAGCAGTTCTTC
. . TRBJ2-2 TRBV7-3 CASSPGQKPIGELFF TGTGCCAGCAGCCCCGGACAGAAGCCTATCGGGGAGCTGTTTTTT
. . TRBJ2-5 TRBV6-5 CASGGTEETQYF TGTGCCAGCGGCGGAACGGAAGAGACCCAGTACTTC
. . TRBJ1-4 TRBV6-5 CASSYSGHPNEKLFF TGTGCCAGCAGTTACTCGGGACACCCTAATGAAAAACTGTTTTTT
. . TRBJ1-4 TRBV4-2 CASSPAQGNEKLFF TGTGCCAGCAGCCCTGCCCAGGGAAATGAAAAACTGTTTTTT
few . TRBJ1-1 TRBV5-1 CASSWGHLNTEAFF TGCGCCAGCAGCTGGGGACATCTCAACACTGAAGCTTTCTTT
few TRBD2 TRBJ2-7 TRBV12-3/TRBV12-4 CASSPLTSGRREQYF TGTGCCAGCAGTCCCCTGACTAGCGGGAGGCGCGAGCAGTACTTC
. . TRBJ2-2 TRBV7-3 CASSLRDTYTGELFF TGTGCCAGCAGCTTAAGGGACACTTACACCGGGGAGCTGTTTTTT
few . TRBJ2-3 TRBV7-6 CASSLGTLGGTDTQYF TGTGCCAGCAGCTTAGGGACACTGGGGGGAACAGATACGCAGTATTTT
once . TRBJ2-5 TRBV29-1 CSVPGGGRYGTQYF TGCAGCGTGCCAGGGGGAGGTCGATATGGGACCCAGTACTTC
few . TRBJ2-2 TRBV9 CASSVGGSYTGELFF TGTGCCAGCAGCGTCGGGGGATCATACACCGGGGAGCTGTTTTTT
. TRBD1 TRBJ1-4 TRBV4-3 CASSQVTGGFEKLFF TGCGCCAGCAGCCAAGTCACAGGGGGCTTTGAAAAACTGTTTTTT
many . TRBJ2-1 TRBV9 CASSVDGGYSYNEQFF TGTGCCAGCAGCGTAGATGGCGGATACTCCTACAATGAGCAGTTCTTC
. . TRBJ1-1 TRBV12-3/TRBV12-4 CASSPDRNLNTEAFF TGTGCCAGCAGTCCTGATCGAAACCTGAACACTGAAGCTTTCTTT
few TRBD1 TRBJ2-2 TRBV5-1 CASSVDRATGELFF TGCGCCAGCAGCGTCGACAGGGCCACCGGGGAGCTGTTTTTT
many . TRBJ2-1 TRBV9 CASSVEGGQANEQFF TGTGCCAGCAGCGTAGAAGGGGGGCAAGCGAATGAGCAGTTCTTC
many TRBD2 TRBJ2-2 TRBV4-1 CASSPGTSGTGELFF TGCGCCAGCAGCCCTGGGACTAGCGGGACCGGGGAGCTGTTTTTT
few TRBD1 TRBJ1-1 TRBV6-6 CASSYARDRGEAFF TGTGCCAGCAGTTACGCCCGGGACAGGGGGGAAGCTTTCTTT
. . TRBJ2-7 TRBV4-2 CASSQVSGTQVGEQYF TGTGCCAGCAGCCAGGTCTCCGGGACCCAAGTAGGGGAGCAGTACTTC
. . TRBJ2-7 TRBV7-9 CASSYTGHEQYF TGTGCCAGCAGCTACACAGGGCACGAGCAGTACTTC
few . TRBJ1-5 TRBV5-1 CASSLDGDSNQPQHF TGCGCCAGCAGCTTGGACGGAGATAGCAATCAGCCCCAGCATTTT
. TRBD1 TRBJ1-6 TRBV7-4 CASSLGPGGTGVSPLHF TGTGCCAGCAGCTTAGGACCCGGTGGGACAGGGGTTTCACCCCTCCACTTT
few . TRBJ1-4 TRBV9 CASTLEATNEKLFF TGTGCCAGCACCCTAGAGGCAACTAATGAAAAACTGTTTTTT
few TRBD1 TRBJ1-1 TRBV5-1 CASSSRDRGTEAFF TGCGCCAGCAGCAGCCGGGACAGGGGTACTGAAGCTTTCTTT